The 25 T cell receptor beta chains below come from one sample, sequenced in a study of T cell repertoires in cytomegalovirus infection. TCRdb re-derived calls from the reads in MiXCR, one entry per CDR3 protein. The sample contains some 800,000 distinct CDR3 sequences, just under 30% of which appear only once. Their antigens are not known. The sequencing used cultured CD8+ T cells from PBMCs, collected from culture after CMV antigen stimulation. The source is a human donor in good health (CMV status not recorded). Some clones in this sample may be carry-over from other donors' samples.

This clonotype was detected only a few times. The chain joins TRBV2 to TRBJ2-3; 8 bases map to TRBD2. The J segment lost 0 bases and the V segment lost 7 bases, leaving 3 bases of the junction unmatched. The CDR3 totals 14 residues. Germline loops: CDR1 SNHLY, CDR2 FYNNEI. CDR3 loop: CASIAGYSTDTQYF. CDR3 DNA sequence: TGTGCCAGCATAGCGGGGTATAGCACAGATACGCAGTATTTT. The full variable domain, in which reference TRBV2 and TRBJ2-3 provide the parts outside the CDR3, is EPEVTQTPSHQVTQMGQEVILRCVPISNHLYFYWYRQILGQKVEFLVSFYNNEISEKSEIFDDQFSVERPDGSNFTLKIRSTKLEDSAMYFCASIAGYSTDTQYFGPGTRLTVL.

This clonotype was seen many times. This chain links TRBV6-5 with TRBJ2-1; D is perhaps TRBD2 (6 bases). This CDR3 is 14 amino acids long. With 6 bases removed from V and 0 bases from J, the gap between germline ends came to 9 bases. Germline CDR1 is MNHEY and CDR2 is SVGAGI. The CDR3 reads CASRAGSSYNEQFF. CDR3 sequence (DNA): TGTGCCAGCAGAGCCGGGAGCTCCTACAATGAGCAGTTCTTC.

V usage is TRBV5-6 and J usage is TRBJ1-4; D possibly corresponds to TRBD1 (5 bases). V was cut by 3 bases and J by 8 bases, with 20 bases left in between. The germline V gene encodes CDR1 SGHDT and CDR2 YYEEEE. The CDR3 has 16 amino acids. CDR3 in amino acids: CASSSTPGAAGEKLFF. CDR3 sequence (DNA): TGTGCCAGCAGCTCGACTCCTGGGGCAGCCGGGGAAAAACTGTTTTTT.

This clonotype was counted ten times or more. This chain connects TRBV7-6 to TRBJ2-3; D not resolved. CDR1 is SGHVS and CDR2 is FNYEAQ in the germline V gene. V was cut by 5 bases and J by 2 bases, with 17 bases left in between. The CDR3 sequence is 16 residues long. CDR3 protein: CASSTSPTGPTDTQYF. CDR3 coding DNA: TGTGCCAGCAGCACCTCTCCGACTGGGCCCACAGATACGCAGTATTTT.

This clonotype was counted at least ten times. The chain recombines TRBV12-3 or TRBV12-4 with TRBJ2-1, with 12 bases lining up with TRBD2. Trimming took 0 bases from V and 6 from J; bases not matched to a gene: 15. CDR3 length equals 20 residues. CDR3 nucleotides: TGTGCCAGCAGTTTAGCTTGGCTAGCGGGGGGGCGGATTATAAGCAATGAGCAGTTCTTC. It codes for CASSLAWLAGGRIISNEQFF.

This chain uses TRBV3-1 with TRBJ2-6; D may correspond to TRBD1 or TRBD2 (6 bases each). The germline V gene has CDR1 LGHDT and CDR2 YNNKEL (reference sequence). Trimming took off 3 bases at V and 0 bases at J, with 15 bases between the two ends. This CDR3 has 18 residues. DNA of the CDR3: TGTGCCAGCAGCCATCGGGGGCAGGTACCCTCTGGGGCCAACGTCCTGACTTTC. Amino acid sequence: CASSHRGQVPSGANVLTF.

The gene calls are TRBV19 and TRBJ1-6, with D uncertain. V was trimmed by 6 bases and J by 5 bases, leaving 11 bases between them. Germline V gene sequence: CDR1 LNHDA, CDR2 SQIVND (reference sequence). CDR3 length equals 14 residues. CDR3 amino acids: CASSPSGHNSPLHF. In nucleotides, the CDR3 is TGTGCCAGTAGCCCCTCGGGCCATAATTCACCCCTCCACTTT.

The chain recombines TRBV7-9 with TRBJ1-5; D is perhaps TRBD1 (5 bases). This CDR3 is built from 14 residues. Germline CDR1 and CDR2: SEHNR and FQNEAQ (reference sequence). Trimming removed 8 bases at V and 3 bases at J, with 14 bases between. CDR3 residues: CASAPGGANQPQHF. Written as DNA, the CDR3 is TGTGCCAGCGCCCCAGGAGGGGCCAATCAGCCCCAGCATTTT.

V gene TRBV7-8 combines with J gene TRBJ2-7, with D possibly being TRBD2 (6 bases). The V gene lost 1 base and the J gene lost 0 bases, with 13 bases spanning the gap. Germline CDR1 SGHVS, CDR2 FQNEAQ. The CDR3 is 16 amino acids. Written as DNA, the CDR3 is TGTGCCAGCAGCTTAGTTTGGGACTCTAGCTCCTACGAGCAGTACTTC. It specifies CASSLVWDSSSYEQYF.

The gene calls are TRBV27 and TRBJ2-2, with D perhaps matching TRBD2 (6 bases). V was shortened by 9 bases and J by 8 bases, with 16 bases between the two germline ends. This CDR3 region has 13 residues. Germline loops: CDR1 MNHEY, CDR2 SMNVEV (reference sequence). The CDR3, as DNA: TGTGCCAGTAGATCGGGCGGGGTGGGGGAGCTGTTTTTT. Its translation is CASRSGGVGELFF.

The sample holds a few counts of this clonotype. Here the CDR3 DNA reads TGTGCCAGCAGTCTCTCCCTATCTGGACAGGGACCGAACACTGAAGCTTTCTTT. Translating gives CASSLSLSGQGPNTEAFF. The chain couples TRBV28 to TRBJ1-1; 8 nucleotides align to TRBD1. J was trimmed by 1 base and V by 5 bases; bases with no gene match: 15. The CDR3 contains 18 residues. Germline CDR1 and CDR2: MDHEN and SYDVKM.

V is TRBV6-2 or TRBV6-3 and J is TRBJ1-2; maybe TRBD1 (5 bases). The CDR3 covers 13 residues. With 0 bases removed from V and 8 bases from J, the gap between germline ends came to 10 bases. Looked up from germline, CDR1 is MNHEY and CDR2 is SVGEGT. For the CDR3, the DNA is TGTGCCAGCAGTTACTCAGGAACAGGAGGCTACACCTTC. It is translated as CASSYSGTGGYTF.

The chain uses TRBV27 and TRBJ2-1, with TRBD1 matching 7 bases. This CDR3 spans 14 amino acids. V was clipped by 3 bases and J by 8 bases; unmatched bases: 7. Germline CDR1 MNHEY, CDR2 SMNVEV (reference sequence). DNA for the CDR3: TGTGCCAGCAGTTTTCTTGACAGGGTACATGAGCAGTTCTTC. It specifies CASSFLDRVHEQFF.

CDR3 protein: CASKEEPSTDTQYF. The DNA of the CDR3 is TGTGCCAGCAAGGAGGAGCCCAGCACAGATACGCAGTATTTT. V and J are TRBV6-1 and TRBJ2-3, with D possibly being TRBD2 (5 bases). Trimming cost V 7 bases and J 0 bases, with 11 bases left between them. The CDR3 totals 14 residues. CDR1 and CDR2 from the germline V gene are MNHNS and SASEGT.

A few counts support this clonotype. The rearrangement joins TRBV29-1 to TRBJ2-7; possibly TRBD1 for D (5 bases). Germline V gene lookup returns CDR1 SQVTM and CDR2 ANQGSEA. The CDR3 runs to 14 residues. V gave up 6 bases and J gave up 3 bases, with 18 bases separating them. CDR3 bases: TGCAGCGTCGTTGAACTTGACAGAAACTACGAGCAGTACTTC. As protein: CSVVELDRNYEQYF.

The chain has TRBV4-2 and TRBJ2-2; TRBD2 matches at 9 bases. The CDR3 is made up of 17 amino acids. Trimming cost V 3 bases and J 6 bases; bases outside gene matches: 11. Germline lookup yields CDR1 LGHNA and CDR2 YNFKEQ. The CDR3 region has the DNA TGTGCCAGCAGCCATCCCTCGGCGGGGGGGAAAGCCGGGGAGCTGTTTTTT. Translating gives CASSHPSAGGKAGELFF.

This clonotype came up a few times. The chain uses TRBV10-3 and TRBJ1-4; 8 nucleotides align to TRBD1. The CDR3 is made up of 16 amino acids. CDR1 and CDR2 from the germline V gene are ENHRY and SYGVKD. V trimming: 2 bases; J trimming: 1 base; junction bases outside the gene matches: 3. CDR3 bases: TGTGCCATCAGTGAGCCCGACAGGGGAACTAATGAAAAACTGTTTTTT. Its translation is CAISEPDRGTNEKLFF.

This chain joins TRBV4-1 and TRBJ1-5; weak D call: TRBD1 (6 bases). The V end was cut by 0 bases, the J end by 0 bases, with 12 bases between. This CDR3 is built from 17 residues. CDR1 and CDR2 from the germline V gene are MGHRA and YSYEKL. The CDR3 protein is CASSQDLTGNSNQPQHF. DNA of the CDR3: TGCGCCAGCAGCCAAGATCTCACAGGGAATAGCAATCAGCCCCAGCATTTT.

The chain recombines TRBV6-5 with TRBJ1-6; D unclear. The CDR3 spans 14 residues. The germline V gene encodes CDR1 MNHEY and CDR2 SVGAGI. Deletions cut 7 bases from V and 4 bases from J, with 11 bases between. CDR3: CASTPTEYNSPLHF. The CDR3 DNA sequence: TGTGCCAGCACCCCGACCGAATATAATTCACCCCTCCACTTT.

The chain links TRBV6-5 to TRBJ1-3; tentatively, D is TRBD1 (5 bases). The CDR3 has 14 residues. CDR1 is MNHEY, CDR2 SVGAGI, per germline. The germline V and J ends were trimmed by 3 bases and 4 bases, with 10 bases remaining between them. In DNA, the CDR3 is TGTGCCAGCAGTTATTTGGGGGTAGGAAACACCATATATTTT. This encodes CASSYLGVGNTIYF.

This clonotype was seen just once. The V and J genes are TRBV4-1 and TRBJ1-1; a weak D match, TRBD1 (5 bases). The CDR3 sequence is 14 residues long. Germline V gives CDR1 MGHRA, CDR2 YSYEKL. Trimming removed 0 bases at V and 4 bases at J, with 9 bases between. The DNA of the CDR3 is TGCGCCAGCAGCCAAGATCTGGGGGTCACTGAAGCTTTCTTT. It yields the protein CASSQDLGVTEAFF.

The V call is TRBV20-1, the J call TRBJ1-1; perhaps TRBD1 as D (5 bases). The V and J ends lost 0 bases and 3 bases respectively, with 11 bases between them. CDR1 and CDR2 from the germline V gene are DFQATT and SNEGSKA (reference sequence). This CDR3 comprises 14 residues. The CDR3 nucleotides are TGCAGTGCTAGAGATGGCAGGGTTCACACTGAAGCTTTCTTT. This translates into CSARDGRVHTEAFF.

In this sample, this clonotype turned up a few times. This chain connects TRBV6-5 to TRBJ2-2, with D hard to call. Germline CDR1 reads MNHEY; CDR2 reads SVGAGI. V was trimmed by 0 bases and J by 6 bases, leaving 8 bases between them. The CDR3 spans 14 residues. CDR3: CASSYSDGAGELFF. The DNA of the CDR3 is TGTGCCAGCAGTTACTCGGATGGAGCCGGGGAGCTGTTTTTT.

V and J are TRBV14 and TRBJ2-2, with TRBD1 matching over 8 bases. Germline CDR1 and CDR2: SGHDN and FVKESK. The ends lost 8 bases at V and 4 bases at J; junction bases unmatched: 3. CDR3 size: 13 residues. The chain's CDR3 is CASLDRATGELFF. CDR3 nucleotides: TGTGCCAGCCTGGACAGGGCCACCGGGGAGCTGTTTTTT.

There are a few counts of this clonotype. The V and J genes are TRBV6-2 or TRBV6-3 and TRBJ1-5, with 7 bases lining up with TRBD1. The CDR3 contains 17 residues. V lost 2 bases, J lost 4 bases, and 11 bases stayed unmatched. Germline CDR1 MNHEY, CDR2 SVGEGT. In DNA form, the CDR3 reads TGTGCCAGCAGTTACCCAAGGGACAGTCCTCCGAATCAGCCCCAGCATTTT. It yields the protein CASSYPRDSPPNQPQHF.